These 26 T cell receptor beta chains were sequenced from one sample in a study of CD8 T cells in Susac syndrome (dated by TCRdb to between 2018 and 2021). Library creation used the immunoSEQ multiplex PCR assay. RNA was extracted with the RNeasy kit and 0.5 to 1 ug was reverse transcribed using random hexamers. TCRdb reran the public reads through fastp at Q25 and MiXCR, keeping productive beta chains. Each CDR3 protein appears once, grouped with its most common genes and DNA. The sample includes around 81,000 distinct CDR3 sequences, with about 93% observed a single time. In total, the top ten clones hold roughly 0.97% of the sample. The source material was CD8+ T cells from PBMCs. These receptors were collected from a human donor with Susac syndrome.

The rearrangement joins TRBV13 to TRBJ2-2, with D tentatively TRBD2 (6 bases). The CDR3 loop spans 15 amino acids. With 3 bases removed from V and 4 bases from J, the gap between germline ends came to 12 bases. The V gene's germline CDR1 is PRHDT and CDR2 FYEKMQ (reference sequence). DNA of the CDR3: TGTGCCAGCAGCTTCAGGGAGGAGGGCACCGGGGAGCTGTTTTTT. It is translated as CASSFREEGTGELFF.

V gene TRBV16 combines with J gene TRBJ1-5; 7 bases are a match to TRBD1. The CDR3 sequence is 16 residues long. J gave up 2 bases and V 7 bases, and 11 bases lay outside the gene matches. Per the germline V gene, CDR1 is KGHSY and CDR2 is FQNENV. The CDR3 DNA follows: TGTGCCAGCACATCGCCAGGGGGGCACGGCAATCAGCCCCAGCATTTT. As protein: CASTSPGGHGNQPQHF. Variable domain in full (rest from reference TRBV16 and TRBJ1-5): GEEVAQTPKHLVRGEGQKAKLYCAPIKGHSYVFWYQQVLKNEFKFLISFQNENVFDETGMPKERFSAKCLPNSPCSLEIQATKLEDSAVYFCASTSPGGHGNQPQHFGDGTRLSIL.

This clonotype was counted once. In DNA, the CDR3 is TGTGCCAGCAGGGAGCCGCGGAACACCATATATTTT. It encodes CASREPRNTIYF. The chain joins TRBV6-6 to TRBJ1-3; D gene uncertain. Germline values: CDR1 MNHNY, CDR2 SVGAGI (reference sequence). Trimming took 6 bases from V and 7 from J, leaving 10 bases between them. CDR3 length: 12 residues.

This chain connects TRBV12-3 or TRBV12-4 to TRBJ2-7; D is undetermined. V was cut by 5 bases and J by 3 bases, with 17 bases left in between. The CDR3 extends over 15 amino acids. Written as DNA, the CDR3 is TGTGCCAGCAGTCCTCCCTCCAGGCCACTCTACGAGCAGTACTTC. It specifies CASSPPSRPLYEQYF.

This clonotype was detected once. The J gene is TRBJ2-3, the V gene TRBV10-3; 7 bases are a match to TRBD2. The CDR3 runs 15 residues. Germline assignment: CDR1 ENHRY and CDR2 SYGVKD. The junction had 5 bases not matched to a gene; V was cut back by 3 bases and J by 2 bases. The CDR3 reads CAISDRGVFTDTQYF. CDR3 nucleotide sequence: TGTGCCATCAGTGACCGGGGGGTCTTCACAGATACGCAGTATTTT.

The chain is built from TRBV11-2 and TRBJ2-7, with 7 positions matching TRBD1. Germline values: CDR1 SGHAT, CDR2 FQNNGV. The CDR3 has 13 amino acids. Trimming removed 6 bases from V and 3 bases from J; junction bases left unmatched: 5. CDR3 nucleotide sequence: TGTGCCAGCAGGGGACAGACCGTCTACGAGCAGTACTTC. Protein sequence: CASRGQTVYEQYF.

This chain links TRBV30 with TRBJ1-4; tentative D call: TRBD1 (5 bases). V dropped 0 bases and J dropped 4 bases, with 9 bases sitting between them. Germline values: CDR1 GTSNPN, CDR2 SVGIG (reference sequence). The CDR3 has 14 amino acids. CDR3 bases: TGTGCCTGGAGTGTCGACAGCTATAATGAAAAACTGTTTTTT. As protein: CAWSVDSYNEKLFF.

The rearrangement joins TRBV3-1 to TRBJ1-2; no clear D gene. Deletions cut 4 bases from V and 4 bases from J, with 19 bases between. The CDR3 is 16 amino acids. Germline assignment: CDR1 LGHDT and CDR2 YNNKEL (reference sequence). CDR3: CASSLVSEGLVYGYTF. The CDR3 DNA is TGTGCCAGCAGCCTGGTTTCGGAGGGTCTGGTCTATGGCTACACCTTC.

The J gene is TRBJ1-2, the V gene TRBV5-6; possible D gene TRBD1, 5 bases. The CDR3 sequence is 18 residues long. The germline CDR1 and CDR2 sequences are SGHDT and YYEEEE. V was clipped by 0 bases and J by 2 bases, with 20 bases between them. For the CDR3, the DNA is TGTGCCAGCAGCTTGGAAGGGGAACAGAGGGGTAACAACTATGGCTACACCTTC. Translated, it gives CASSLEGEQRGNNYGYTF.

The CDR3, as DNA: TGTGCCAGCAGCTTAAGTCAGAACACCGGGGAGCTGTTTTTT. This codes for CASSLSQNTGELFF. The V and J genes are TRBV7-9 and TRBJ2-2; D gene unclear. The V and J ends lost 2 bases and 1 base respectively, with 5 bases between them. This CDR3 is built from 14 residues. Per the germline V gene, CDR1 is SEHNR and CDR2 is FQNEAQ (reference sequence).

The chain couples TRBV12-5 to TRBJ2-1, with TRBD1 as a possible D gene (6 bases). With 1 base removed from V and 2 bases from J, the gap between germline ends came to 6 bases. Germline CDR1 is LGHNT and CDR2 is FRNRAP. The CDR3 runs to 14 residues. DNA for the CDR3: TGTGCTAGTGGTTTGGGGGGGCCCTACAATGAGCAGTTCTTC. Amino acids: CASGLGGPYNEQFF.

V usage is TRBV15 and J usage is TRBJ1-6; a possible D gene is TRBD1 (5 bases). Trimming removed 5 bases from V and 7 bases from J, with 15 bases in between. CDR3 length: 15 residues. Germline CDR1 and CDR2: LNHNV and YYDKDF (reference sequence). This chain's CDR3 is CATSVRGTGNSPLHF. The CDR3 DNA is TGTGCCACCAGCGTACGGGGTACAGGAAATTCACCCCTCCACTTT.

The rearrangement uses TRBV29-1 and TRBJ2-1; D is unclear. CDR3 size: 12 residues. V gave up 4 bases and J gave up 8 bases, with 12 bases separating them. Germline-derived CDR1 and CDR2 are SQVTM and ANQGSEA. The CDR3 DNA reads TGCAGCGTTGGTTCTGAAAGGGATGAGCAGTTCTTC. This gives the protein CSVGSERDEQFF.

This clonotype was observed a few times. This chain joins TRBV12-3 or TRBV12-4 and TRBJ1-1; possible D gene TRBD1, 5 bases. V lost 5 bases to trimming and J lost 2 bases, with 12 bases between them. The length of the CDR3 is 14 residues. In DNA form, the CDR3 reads TGTGCCAGCAGTCCCGGGACGGGAAACACTGAAGCTTTCTTT. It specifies CASSPGTGNTEAFF.

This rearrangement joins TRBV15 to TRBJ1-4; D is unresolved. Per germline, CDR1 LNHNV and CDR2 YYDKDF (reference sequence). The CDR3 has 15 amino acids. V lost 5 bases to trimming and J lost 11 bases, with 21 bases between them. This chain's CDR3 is CATSGDIPGWEKLFF. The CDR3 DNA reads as TGTGCCACCAGCGGGGATATACCTGGATGGGAGAAACTGTTTTTT.

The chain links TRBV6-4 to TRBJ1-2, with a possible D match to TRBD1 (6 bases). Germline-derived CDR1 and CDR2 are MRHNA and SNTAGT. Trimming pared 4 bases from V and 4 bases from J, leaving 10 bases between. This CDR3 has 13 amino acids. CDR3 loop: CASSGTGFYGYTF. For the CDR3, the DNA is TGTGCCAGCAGTGGAACAGGGTTCTATGGCTACACCTTC.

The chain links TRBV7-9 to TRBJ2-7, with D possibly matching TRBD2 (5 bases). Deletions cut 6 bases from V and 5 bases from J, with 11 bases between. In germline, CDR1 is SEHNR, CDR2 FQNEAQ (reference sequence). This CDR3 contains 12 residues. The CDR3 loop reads CASSTKEDEQYF. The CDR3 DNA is TGTGCCAGCAGTACGAAGGAGGACGAGCAGTACTTC. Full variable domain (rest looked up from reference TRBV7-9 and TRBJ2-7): DTGVSQNPRHKITKRGQNVTFRCDPISEHNRLYWYRQTLGQGPEFLTYFQNEAQLEKSRLLSDRFSAERPKGSFSTLEIQRTEQGDSAMYLCASSTKEDEQYFGPGTRLTVT.

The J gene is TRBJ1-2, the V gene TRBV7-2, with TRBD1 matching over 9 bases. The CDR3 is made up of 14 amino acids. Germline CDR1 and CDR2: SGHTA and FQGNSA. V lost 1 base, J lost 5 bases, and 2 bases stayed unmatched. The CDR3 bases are TGTGCCAGCAGCTTAGGGGGGACAGGGTATGGCTACACCTTC. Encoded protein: CASSLGGTGYGYTF.

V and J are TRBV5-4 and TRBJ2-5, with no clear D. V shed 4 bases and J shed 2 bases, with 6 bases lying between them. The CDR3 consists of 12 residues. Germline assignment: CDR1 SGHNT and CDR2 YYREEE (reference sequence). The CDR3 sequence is CASSGIQETQYF. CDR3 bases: TGTGCCAGCAGCGGGATACAAGAGACCCAGTACTTC.

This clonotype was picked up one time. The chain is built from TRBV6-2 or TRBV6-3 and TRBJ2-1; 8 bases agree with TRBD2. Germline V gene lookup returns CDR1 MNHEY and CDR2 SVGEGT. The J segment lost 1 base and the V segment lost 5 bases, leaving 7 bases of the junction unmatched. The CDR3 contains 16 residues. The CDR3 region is CASSITSGGSYNEQFF. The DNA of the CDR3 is TGTGCCAGCAGTATTACGAGCGGGGGATCCTACAATGAGCAGTTCTTC.

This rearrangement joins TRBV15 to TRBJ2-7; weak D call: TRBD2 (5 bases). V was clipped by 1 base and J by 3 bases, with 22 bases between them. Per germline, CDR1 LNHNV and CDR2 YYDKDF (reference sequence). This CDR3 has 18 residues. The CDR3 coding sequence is TGTGCCACCAGCAGAGTCCGGCTAGCCGCCACTCTAGTCTACGAGCAGTACTTC. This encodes CATSRVRLAATLVYEQYF.

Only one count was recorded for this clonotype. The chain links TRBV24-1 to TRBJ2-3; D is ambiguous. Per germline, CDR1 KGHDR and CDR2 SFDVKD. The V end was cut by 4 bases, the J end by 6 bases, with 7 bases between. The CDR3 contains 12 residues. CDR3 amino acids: CATSENSDTQYF. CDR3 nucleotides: TGTGCCACCAGTGAAAACTCGGATACGCAGTATTTT.

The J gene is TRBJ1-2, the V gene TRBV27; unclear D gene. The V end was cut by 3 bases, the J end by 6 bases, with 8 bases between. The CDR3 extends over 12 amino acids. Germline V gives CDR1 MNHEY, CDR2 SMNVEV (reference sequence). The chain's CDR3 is CASSFSGDGYTF. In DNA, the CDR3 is TGTGCCAGCAGTTTCTCCGGGGATGGCTACACCTTC.

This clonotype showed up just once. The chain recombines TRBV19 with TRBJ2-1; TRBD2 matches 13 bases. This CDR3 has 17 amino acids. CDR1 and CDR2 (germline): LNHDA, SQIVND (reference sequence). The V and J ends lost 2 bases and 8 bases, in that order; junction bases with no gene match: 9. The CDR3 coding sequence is TGTGCCAGTAGTATACAACGGACTAGCGGGAGTTTCGATGAGCAGTTCTTC. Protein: CASSIQRTSGSFDEQFF.

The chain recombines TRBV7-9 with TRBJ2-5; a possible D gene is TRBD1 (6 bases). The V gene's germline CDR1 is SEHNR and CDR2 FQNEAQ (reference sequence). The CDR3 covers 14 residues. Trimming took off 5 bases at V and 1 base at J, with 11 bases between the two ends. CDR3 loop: CASSPGTLQETQYF. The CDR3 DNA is TGTGCCAGCAGCCCAGGGACACTCCAAGAGACCCAGTACTTC.

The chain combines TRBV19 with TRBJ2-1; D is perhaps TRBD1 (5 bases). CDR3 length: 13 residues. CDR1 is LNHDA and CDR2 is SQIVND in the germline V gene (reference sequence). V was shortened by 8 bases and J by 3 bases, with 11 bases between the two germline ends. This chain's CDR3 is CASSTGNYNEQFF. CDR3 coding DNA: TGTGCCAGTTCTACAGGTAACTACAATGAGCAGTTCTTC.